These 20 T cell receptor beta chains were sequenced from one sample in a study of blood T cell repertoires in COVID-19. The repertoire was sequenced with immunoSEQ multiplex PCR; TCRdb's copy has only in-frame clones and lacks some. The sample consists of about 76,000 clones, about 92% of them appearing once. The sample consisted of peripheral blood. These receptors were obtained from a man aged 45 to 65 with acute or convalescent COVID-19.

The genes are TRBV7-9 and TRBJ2-3; 8 nucleotides align to TRBD1. Trimming took 5 bases from V and 3 from J; bases not matched to a gene: 7. The CDR3 contains 15 residues. Per the germline V gene, CDR1 is SEHNR and CDR2 is FQNEAQ (reference sequence). The CDR3 loop is CASSDDRGGTDTQYF. The CDR3 region has the DNA TGTGCCAGCAGCGACGACAGGGGTGGGACAGATACGCAGTATTTT.

The chain carries TRBV28 and TRBJ2-5; TRBD2 matches 8 bases. This CDR3 region has 15 residues. Germline V gene data show CDR1 as MDHEN and CDR2 as SYDVKM. V shed 7 bases and J 1 base; nucleotides not matched to a gene: 8. As DNA, the CDR3 is TGTGCCAGCACTGGTGCGGGGGGTGGCCAAGAGACCCAGTACTTC. Encoded protein: CASTGAGGGQETQYF.

This clone appeared a single time. The rearrangement links TRBV10-3 to TRBJ2-5; 13 positions agree with TRBD2. In germline, CDR1 is ENHRY, CDR2 SYGVKD. This CDR3 has 15 amino acids. V lost 4 bases and J lost 2; bases outside the gene matches: 1. The CDR3 DNA follows: TGTGCCATCAGTGGGGGACTAGCGGGGCAAGAGACCCAGTACTTC. It is translated as CAISGGLAGQETQYF.

This chain links TRBV5-6 with TRBJ1-1; D is uncertain. Germline V gene data show CDR1 as SGHDT and CDR2 as YYEEEE. This CDR3 contains 11 residues. Trimming took off 0 bases at V and 8 bases at J, with 5 bases between the two ends. The CDR3 region has the DNA TGTGCCAGCAGCTTGGCGGGAGAAGCTTTCTTT. Encoded protein: CASSLAGEAFF. Full variable domain (rest looked up from reference TRBV5-6 and TRBJ1-1): DAGVTQSPTHLIKTRGQQVTLRCSPKSGHDTVSWYQQALGQGPQFIFQYYEEEERQRGNFPDRFSGHQFPNYSSELNVNALLLGDSALYLCASSLAGEAFFGQGTRLTVV.

V gene TRBV7-6 combines with J gene TRBJ2-4; D is possibly TRBD2 (6 bases). V was trimmed by 5 bases and J by 0 bases, leaving 29 bases between them. CDR3 size: 21 residues. Germline V CDR1 and CDR2: SGHVS, FNYEAQ. Here the CDR3 reads CASSPRPPGPSEGIAKNIQYF. The CDR3 nucleotides are TGTGCCAGCAGCCCCCGGCCACCGGGGCCGTCGGAGGGGATAGCCAAAAACATTCAGTACTTC.

CDR3 residues: CASSVDATANTQYF. The CDR3 DNA follows: TGTGCCAGCAGCGTAGACGCCACTGCTAATACGCAGTATTTT. The chain uses TRBV9 and TRBJ2-3; D ambiguous. Trimming removed 0 bases from V and 7 bases from J, with 12 bases in between. The CDR3 length is 14 residues. The germline CDR1 and CDR2 sequences are SGDLS and YYNGEE.

This clone was observed a few times. CDR3 coding DNA: TGTGCCAGCAGCTTTTACAGGGCAACTAATGAAAAACTGTTTTTT. It specifies CASSFYRATNEKLFF. V usage is TRBV13 and J usage is TRBJ1-4; D is possibly TRBD1 (6 bases). The CDR3 length is 15 residues. Germline CDR1 PRHDT, CDR2 FYEKMQ (reference sequence). V lost 3 bases and J lost 0, with 8 bases in between.

The rearrangement links TRBV10-1 to TRBJ1-4, with a tentative D call TRBD1 (5 bases). The germline V and J ends were trimmed by 2 bases and 7 bases, with 8 bases remaining between them. Germline assignment: CDR1 WNHNN and CDR2 SYGVQD (reference sequence). The CDR3 extends over 13 amino acids. In DNA form, the CDR3 reads TGCGCCAGCAGTGAGGGGGCTGGTGAAAAACTGTTTTTT. Protein sequence: CASSEGAGEKLFF.

The chain joins TRBV10-3 to TRBJ2-1; possible D gene TRBD1, 5 bases. The V gene lost 4 bases and the J gene lost 4 bases, with 11 bases spanning the gap. Germline CDR1 reads ENHRY; CDR2 reads SYGVKD. CDR3 length: 14 amino acids. CDR3 coding DNA: TGTGCCATCAGTGGGCAGGGCCAATACAATGAGCAGTTCTTC. Residues: CAISGQGQYNEQFF.

In DNA form, the CDR3 reads TGTGCCAGCAGCCAACCAGGGGCCAGCGGGGAGCTGTTTTTT. Protein sequence: CASSQPGASGELFF. The chain has TRBV4-2 and TRBJ2-2; possible D gene TRBD1, 6 bases. The CDR3 spans 14 residues. Germline V gene lookup returns CDR1 LGHNA and CDR2 YNFKEQ. Deletions cut 2 bases from V and 7 bases from J, with 11 bases between.

J is TRBJ2-3 and V is TRBV2; 9 nucleotides match TRBD2. V shed 6 bases and J 2 bases; nucleotides not matched to a gene: 3. CDR3 length: 14 residues. The germline V gene encodes CDR1 SNHLY and CDR2 FYNNEI. CDR3 DNA: TGTGCCAGCAGCCGGACTAGCGACACAGATACGCAGTATTTT. Translated: CASSRTSDTDTQYF.

The CDR3 DNA reads TGTGCCAGCAGCCTACAGGGGACGGGCGGGGAGCTGTTTTTT. Its protein product is CASSLQGTGGELFF. The chain combines TRBV7-9 with TRBJ2-2, with 7 nucleotides matching TRBD1. CDR1 is SEHNR and CDR2 is FQNEAQ in the germline V gene (reference sequence). Trimming took 5 bases from V and 7 from J; bases not matched to a gene: 7. This CDR3 is built from 14 residues.

This clone was seen only once. The chain combines TRBV10-1 with TRBJ1-2; 9 bases line up with TRBD1. Germline CDR1 and CDR2: WNHNN and SYGVQD (reference sequence). The CDR3 length is 15 residues. After removal of 5 bases from V and 0 bases from J, the junction contained 4 bases not matched to a gene. The CDR3 nucleotides are TGCGCCAGCAGTCTCAGGACAGGGGCTAACTATGGCTACACCTTC. Protein product: CASSLRTGANYGYTF.

The V gene is TRBV3-1 (or the pseudogene TRBV3-2), the J gene TRBJ2-7; 12 bases fit TRBD1. Germline CDR1 LGHDT, CDR2 YNNKEL (reference sequence). After removal of 0 bases from V and 5 bases from J, the junction contained 5 bases not matched to a gene. This CDR3 is built from 16 residues. This CDR3 is CASSQEQGQGANEQYF. CDR3 coding DNA: TGTGCCAGCAGCCAAGAGCAGGGACAGGGGGCGAACGAGCAGTACTTC.

About this clone: Mismatch with germline at one junction end may stem from a read error. The chain couples TRBV4-1 to TRBJ2-5; 11 positions agree with TRBD2. The CDR3 is 22 amino acids. The germline gives CDR1 MGHRA, CDR2 YSYEKL. CDR3 residues: CASSPSGATSGSPIHFQEAQYF. As DNA, the CDR3 is TGCGCCAGCAGCCCTTCGGGGGCCACTAGCGGGAGCCCCATCCACTTCCAAGAGGCCCAGTACTTC.

The rearrangement uses TRBV10-3 and TRBJ2-5; 8 nucleotides agree with TRBD2. The CDR3 contains 15 residues. V dropped 3 bases and J dropped 5; count of bases not matched to a gene: 8. Germline V lookup: CDR1 ENHRY, CDR2 SYGVKD. This chain's CDR3 is CAISEKAGAIETQYF. The CDR3 bases are TGTGCCATCAGTGAAAAAGCGGGGGCCATTGAGACCCAGTACTTC.

The J gene is TRBJ1-2, the V gene TRBV3-1 (or the pseudogene TRBV3-2); D gene uncertain. The V gene lost 0 bases and the J gene lost 2 bases, with 13 bases spanning the gap. This CDR3 is built from 16 residues. The germline V gene has CDR1 LGHDT and CDR2 YNNKEL (reference sequence). The CDR3 region has the DNA TGTGCCAGCAGCCAAGATCCGCGTGGAGAGAACTATGGCTACACCTTC. Its protein is CASSQDPRGENYGYTF.

The V gene is TRBV19, the J gene TRBJ2-1; possibly TRBD1 for D (5 bases). Germline CDR1 and CDR2: LNHDA and SQIVND (reference sequence). CDR3 length: 13 residues. V shed 6 bases and J shed 0 bases, with 6 bases lying between them. The CDR3 here is CASSRASYNEQFF. For the CDR3, the DNA is TGTGCCAGTAGCAGGGCCTCCTACAATGAGCAGTTCTTC.

The V gene is TRBV10-1, the J gene TRBJ2-3; TRBD1 matches at 9 bases. The CDR3 extends over 15 amino acids. Trimming cost V 0 bases and J 5 bases; bases outside gene matches: 3. CDR1 is WNHNN and CDR2 is SYGVQD in the germline V gene (reference sequence). The CDR3 sequence: CASSESHRGQDTQYF. The CDR3 coding sequence is TGCGCCAGCAGTGAGTCTCACAGGGGGCAAGATACGCAGTATTTT.

The genes are TRBV27 and TRBJ2-7, with TRBD2 as a possible D gene (6 bases). V lost 1 base to trimming and J lost 7 bases, with 17 bases between them. This CDR3 has 15 residues. Germline CDR1 reads MNHEY; CDR2 reads SMNVEV (reference sequence). The DNA of the CDR3 is TGTGCCAGCAGTTTATGGGCTAGCGACTCCTGGGAGCAGTACTTC. Its translation is CASSLWASDSWEQYF.